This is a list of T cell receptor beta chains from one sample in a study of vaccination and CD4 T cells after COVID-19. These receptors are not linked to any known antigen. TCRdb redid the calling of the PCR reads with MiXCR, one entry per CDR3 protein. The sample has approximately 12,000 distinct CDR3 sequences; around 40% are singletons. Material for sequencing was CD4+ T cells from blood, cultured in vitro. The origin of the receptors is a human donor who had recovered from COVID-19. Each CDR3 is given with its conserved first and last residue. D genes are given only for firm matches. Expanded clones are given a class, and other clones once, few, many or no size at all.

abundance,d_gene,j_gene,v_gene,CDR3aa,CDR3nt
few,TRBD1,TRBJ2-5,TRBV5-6,CASSDTGGQETQYF,TGTGCCAGCAGCGATACAGGGGGCCAAGAGACCCAGTACTTC
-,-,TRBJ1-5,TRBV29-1,CSAGVGAQPQHF,TGCAGCGCCGGCGTAGGCGCGCAGCCCCAGCATTTT
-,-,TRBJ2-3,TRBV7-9,CASSSFSPDTQYF,TGTGCCAGCAGCTCGTTCAGCCCAGATACGCAGTATTTT
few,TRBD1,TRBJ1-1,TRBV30,CAWTIQGAPGAFF,TGTGCCTGGACCATTCAGGGGGCGCCGGGGGCTTTCTTT
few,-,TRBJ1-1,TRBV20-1,CSARLRDTEAFF,TGCAGTGCTAGGCTTCGTGACACTGAAGCTTTCTTT
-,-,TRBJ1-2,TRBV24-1,CATSDFDRNGYTF,TGTGCCACCAGTGATTTCGACCGGAACGGCTACACCTTC
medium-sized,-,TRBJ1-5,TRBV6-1,CASSEEGGDFQPQHF,TGTGCCAGCAGTGAAGAAGGAGGGGATTTTCAGCCCCAGCATTTT
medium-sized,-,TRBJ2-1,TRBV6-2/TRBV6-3,CATDAYNEQFF,TGTGCCACGGATGCCTACAATGAGCAGTTCTTC
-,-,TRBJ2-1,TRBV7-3,CASSPLGSGKYNEQFF,TGTGCCAGCAGCCCCCTCGGAAGCGGAAAGTACAATGAGCAGTTCTTC
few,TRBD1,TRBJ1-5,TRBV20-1,CSARDRGGNQPQHF,TGCAGTGCTAGAGACAGGGGGGGCAATCAGCCCCAGCATTTT
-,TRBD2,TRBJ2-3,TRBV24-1,CATSDYDLAGTDTQYF,TGTGCCACCAGTGATTATGACCTAGCGGGGACAGATACGCAGTATTTT
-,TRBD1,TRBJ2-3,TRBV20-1,CSAPGTGNTDTQYF,TGCAGTGCTCCTGGGACAGGGAACACAGATACGCAGTATTTT
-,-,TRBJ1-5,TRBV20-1,CSASGRLEGNNQPQHF,TGCAGTGCTAGTGGAAGGCTAGAAGGGAACAATCAGCCCCAGCATTTT
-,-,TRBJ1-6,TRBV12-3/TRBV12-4,CASSLPPTGRSPLHF,TGTGCCAGCAGTTTACCCCCGACAGGCCGGTCACCCCTCCACTTT
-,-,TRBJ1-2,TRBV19,CASSIGTGYYGYTF,TGTGCCAGTAGTATCGGTACAGGCTACTATGGCTACACCTTC
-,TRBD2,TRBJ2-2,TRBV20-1,CSARESSGSTGELFF,TGCAGTGCTAGAGAGTCTAGCGGATCAACCGGGGAGCTGTTTTTT
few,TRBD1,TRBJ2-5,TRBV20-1,CSARVRQGRETQYF,TGCAGTGCTAGGGTTAGACAGGGCCGAGAGACCCAGTACTTC
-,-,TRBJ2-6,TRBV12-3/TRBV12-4,CASSTRSGRSSGANVLTF,TGTGCCAGCAGTACACGGTCGGGACGGTCCTCTGGGGCCAACGTCCTGACTTTC
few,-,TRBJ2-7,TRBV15,CATSRDQGFYEQYF,TGTGCCACCAGCAGAGATCAGGGTTTCTACGAGCAGTACTTC
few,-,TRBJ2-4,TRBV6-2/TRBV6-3,CASSYSWGDIQYF,TGTGCCAGCAGTTACTCGTGGGGGGACATTCAGTACTTC
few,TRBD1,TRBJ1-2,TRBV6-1,CASSERQGANYGYTF,TGTGCCAGCAGTGAAAGGCAGGGGGCTAACTATGGCTACACCTTC
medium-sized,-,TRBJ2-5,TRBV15,CATSTLAEETQYF,TGTGCCACCAGCACCTTAGCGGAAGAGACCCAGTACTTC
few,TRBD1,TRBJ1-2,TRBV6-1,CASSGTGSNTGYTF,TGTGCCAGCAGTGGGACAGGGTCTAATACTGGCTACACCTTC
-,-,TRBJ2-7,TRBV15,CATSRDLLAGQTYEQYF,TGTGCCACCAGCAGAGATCTCTTGGCGGGGCAAACCTACGAGCAGTACTTC
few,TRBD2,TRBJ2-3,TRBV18,CASSRRESADTQYF,TGTGCCAGCTCACGGCGGGAGTCGGCAGATACGCAGTATTTT
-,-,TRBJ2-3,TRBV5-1,CASSLRLTDTQYF,TGCGCCAGCAGCTTACGCCTCACAGATACGCAGTATTTT
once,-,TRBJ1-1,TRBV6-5,CASSFAVGTEAFF,TGTGCCAGCAGTTTCGCAGTTGGCACTGAAGCTTTCTTT
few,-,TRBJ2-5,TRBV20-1,CSARDSRWAVQETQYF,TGCAGTGCTAGAGATTCGCGCTGGGCGGTCCAAGAGACCCAGTACTTC
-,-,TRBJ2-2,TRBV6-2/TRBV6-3,CASSYMEGGELFF,TGTGCCAGCAGTTATATGGAAGGCGGGGAGCTGTTTTTT
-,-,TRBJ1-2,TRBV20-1,CSARDLSQTIYGYTF,TGCAGTGCTAGAGATCTTAGTCAGACGATCTATGGCTACACCTTC
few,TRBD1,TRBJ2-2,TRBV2,CASGTGKGTGELFF,TGTGCCAGCGGGACAGGGAAGGGCACCGGGGAGCTGTTTTTT
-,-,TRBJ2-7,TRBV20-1,CSASRGSPYEQYF,TGCAGTGCTAGCCGGGGGAGCCCCTACGAGCAGTACTTC
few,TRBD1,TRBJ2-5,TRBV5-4,CASSLRTGGKETQYF,TGTGCCAGCAGCTTACGGACAGGGGGCAAGGAGACCCAGTACTTC
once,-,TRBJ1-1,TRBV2,CASSEVSRSTEAFF,TGTGCCAGCAGTGAAGTATCTAGGTCCACTGAAGCTTTCTTT
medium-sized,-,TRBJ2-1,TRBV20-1,CSAVVKRGRNEQFF,TGCAGTGCCGTAGTGAAAAGAGGAAGGAATGAGCAGTTCTTC
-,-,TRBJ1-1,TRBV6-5,CASSYSRQMNTEAFF,TGTGCCAGCAGTTATTCTAGGCAAATGAACACTGAAGCTTTCTTT
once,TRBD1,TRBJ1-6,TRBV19,CASSSGTGIFNSPLHF,TGTGCCAGTAGTTCCGGGACAGGGATTTTTAATTCACCCCTCCACTTT
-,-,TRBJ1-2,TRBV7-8,CASSLRDEANYGYTF,TGTGCCAGCAGCTTAAGGGACGAAGCTAACTATGGCTACACCTTC
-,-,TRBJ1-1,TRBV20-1,CSARDLRENTEAFF,TGCAGTGCTAGAGATCTCAGGGAGAACACTGAAGCTTTCTTT
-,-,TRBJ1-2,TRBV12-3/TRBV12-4,CASSLAYGYTF,TGTGCCAGCAGTTTAGCATATGGCTACACCTTC